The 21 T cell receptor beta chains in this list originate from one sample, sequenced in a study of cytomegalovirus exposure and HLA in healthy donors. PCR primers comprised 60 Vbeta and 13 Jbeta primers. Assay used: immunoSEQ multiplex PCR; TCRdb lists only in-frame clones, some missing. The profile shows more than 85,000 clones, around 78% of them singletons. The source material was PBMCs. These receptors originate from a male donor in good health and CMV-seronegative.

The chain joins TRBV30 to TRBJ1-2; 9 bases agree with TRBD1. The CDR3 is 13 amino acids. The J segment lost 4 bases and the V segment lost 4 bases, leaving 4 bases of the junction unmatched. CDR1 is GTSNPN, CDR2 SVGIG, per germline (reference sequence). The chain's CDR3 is CAWNGQGSYGYTF. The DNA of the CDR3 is TGTGCCTGGAACGGACAGGGGTCCTATGGCTACACCTTC.

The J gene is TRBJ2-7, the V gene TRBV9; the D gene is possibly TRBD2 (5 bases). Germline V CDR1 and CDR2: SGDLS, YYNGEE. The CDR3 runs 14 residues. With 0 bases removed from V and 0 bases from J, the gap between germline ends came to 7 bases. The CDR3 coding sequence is TGTGCCAGCAGCGTAGATGGGAGCTCCTACGAGCAGTACTTC. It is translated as CASSVDGSSYEQYF.

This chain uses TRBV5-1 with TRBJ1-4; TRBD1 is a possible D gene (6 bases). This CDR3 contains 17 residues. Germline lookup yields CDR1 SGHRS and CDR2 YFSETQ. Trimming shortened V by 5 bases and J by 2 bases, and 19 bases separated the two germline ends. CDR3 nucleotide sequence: TGCGCCAGCAGTCCGGACAGTACCTTCCTCACTAATGAAAAACTGTTTTTT. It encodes CASSPDSTFLTNEKLFF.

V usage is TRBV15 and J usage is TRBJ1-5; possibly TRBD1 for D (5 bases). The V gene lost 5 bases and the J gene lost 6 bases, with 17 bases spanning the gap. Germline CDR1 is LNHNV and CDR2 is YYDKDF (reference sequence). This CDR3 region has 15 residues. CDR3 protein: CATSPTRGSGQPQHF. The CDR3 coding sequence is TGTGCCACCAGCCCCACCCGGGGGAGCGGTCAGCCCCAGCATTTT.

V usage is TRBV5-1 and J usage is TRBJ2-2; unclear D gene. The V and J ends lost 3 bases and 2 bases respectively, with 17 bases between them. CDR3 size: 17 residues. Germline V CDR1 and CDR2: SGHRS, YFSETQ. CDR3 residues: CASSSIIWAENTGELFF. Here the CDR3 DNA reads TGCGCCAGCAGCTCTATCATTTGGGCAGAAAACACCGGGGAGCTGTTTTTT.

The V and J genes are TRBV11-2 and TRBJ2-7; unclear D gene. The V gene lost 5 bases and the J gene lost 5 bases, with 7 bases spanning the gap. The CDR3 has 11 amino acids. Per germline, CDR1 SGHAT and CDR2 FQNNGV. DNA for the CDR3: TGTGCCAGCAGCCTAAGCCACGAGCAGTACTTC. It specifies CASSLSHEQYF. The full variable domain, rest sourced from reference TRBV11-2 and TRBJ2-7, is EAGVAQSPRYKIIEKRQSVAFWCNPISGHATLYWYQQILGQGPKLLIQFQNNGVVDDSQLPKDRFSAERLKGVDSTLKIQPAKLEDSAVYLCASSLSHEQYFGPGTRLTVT.

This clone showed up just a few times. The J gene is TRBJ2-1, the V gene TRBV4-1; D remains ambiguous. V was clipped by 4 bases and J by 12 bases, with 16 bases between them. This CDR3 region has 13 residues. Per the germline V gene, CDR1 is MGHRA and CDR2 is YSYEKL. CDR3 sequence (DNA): TGCGCCAGCAGCCCGATCCCCCCCCGGGTGCAGTTCTTC. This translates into CASSPIPPRVQFF.

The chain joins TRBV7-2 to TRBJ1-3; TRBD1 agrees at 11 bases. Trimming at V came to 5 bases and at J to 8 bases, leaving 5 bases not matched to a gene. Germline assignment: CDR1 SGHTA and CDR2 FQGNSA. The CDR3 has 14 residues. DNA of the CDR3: TGTGCCAGCAGCCGGACAGGGGGCTGGGACACCATATATTTT. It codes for CASSRTGGWDTIYF.

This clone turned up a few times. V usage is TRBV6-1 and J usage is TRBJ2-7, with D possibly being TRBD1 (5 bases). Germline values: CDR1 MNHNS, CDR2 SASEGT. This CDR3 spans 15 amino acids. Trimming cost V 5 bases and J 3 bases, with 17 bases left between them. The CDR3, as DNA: TGTGCCAGCAGTCAGAGGACAACAGGCAACTACGAGCAGTACTTC. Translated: CASSQRTTGNYEQYF.

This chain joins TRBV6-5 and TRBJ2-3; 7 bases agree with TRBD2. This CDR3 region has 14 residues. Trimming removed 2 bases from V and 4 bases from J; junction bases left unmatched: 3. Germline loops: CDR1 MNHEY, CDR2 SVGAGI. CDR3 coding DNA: TGTGCCAGCAGTTACCGGGGGGAGTCAGATACGCAGTATTTT. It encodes CASSYRGESDTQYF.

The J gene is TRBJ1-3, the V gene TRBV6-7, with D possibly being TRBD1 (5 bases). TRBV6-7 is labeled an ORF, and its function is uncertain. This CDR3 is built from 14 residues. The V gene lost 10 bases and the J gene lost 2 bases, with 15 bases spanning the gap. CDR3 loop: CAIPPCRAGNTIYF. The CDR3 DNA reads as TGTGCCATTCCTCCATGCAGGGCTGGAAACACCATATATTTT.

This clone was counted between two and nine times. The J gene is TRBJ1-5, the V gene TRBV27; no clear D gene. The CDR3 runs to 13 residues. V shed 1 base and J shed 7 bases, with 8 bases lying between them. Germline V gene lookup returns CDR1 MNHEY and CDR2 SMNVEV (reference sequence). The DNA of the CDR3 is TGTGCCAGCAGTTTATTGGGAGGACAGCCCCAGCATTTT. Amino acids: CASSLLGGQPQHF.

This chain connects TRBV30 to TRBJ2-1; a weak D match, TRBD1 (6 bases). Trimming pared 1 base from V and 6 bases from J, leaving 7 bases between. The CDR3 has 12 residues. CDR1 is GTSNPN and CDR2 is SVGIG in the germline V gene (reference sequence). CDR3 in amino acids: CAWSGRGNEQFF. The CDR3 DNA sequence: TGTGCCTGGAGTGGCAGGGGCAATGAGCAGTTCTTC.

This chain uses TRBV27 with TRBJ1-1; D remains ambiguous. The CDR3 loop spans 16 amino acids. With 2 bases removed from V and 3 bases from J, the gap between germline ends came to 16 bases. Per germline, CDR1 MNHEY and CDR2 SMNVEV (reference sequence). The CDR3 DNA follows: TGTGCCAGCAGTTTAGGGCGGGGTTCTGGGTACACTGAAGCTTTCTTT. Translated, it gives CASSLGRGSGYTEAFF.

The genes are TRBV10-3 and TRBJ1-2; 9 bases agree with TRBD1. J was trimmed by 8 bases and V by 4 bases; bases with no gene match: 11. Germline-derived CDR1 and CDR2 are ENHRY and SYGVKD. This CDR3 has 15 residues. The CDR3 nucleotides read TGTGCCATCAGTGCCCGGGACAGGGCGGCGGGCGGCTACACCTTC. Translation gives CAISARDRAAGGYTF.

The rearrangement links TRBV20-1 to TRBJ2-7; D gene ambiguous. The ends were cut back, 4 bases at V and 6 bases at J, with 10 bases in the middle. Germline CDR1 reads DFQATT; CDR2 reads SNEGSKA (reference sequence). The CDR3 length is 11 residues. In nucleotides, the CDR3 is TGCAGTGCTACCCCGGGTAGCGAGCAGTACTTC. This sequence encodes CSATPGSEQYF.

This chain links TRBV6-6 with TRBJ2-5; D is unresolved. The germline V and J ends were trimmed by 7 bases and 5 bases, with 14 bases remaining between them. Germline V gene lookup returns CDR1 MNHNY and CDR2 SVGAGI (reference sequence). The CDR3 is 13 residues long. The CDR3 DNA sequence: TGTGCCAGCACGGAGTACGGATCCGAGACCCAGTACTTC. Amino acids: CASTEYGSETQYF.

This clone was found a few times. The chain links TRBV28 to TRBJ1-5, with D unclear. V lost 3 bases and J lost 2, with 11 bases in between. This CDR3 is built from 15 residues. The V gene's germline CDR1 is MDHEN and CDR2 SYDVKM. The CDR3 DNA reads TGTGCCAGCAGTTTCGAGAGGGCCGGCAATCAGCCCCAGCATTTT. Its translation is CASSFERAGNQPQHF.

CDR3 DNA: TGTGCCAGCAGCCGGAGCACAGATACGCAGTATTTT. This sequence encodes CASSRSTDTQYF. V is TRBV7-9 and J is TRBJ2-3; D gene uncertain. CDR1 and CDR2 (germline): SEHNR, FQNEAQ (reference sequence). Trimming shortened V by 5 bases and J by 0 bases, and 3 bases separated the two germline ends. The CDR3 is 12 amino acids.

CDR3 DNA sequence: TGTGCCAGCAGCTCCGGGATCCACTACGAGCAGTACTTC. It is translated as CASSSGIHYEQYF. This chain uses TRBV7-9 with TRBJ2-7; possible D gene TRBD2, 5 bases. V lost 4 bases and J lost 3, with 10 bases in between. CDR3 length equals 13 residues. Germline V gene sequence: CDR1 SEHNR, CDR2 FQNEAQ (reference sequence).

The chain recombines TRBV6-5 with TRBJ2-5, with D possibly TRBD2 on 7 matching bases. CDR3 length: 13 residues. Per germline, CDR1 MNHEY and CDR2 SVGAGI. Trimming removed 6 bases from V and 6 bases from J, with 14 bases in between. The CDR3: CASRYREGQTQYF. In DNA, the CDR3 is TGTGCCAGCAGGTACAGGGAGGGACAGACCCAGTACTTC.